A selection of T cell receptor beta chains follows, all from one sample in a study of radiation and T cells in renal cell carcinoma. Profiled with immunoSEQ multiplex PCR; TCRdb holds only in-frame clones, not every one. Of 20,000 to 25,000 clones detected, 80% appear once; the ten largest clones hold about 37%. Sequenced material: blood, taken from a patient whose treatment included radiotherapy and nephrectomy. All receptors come from a man in his 60s with renal cell carcinoma. Each CDR3 is given with its conserved first and last residue. The order of the fields is J gene, V gene, CDR3 protein.

J gene: TRBJ2-3; V gene: TRBV7-9; CDR3 protein: CASRSGWATDTQYF
J gene: TRBJ2-1; V gene: TRBV11-3; CDR3 protein: CASSSAGGDLNEQFF
J gene: TRBJ1-6; V gene: TRBV4-3; CDR3 protein: CASSRTGQGNSPLHF
J gene: TRBJ1-4; V gene: TRBV7-6; CDR3 protein: CASSPLTGGASNEKLFF
J gene: TRBJ2-2; V gene: TRBV10-2; CDR3 protein: CASSVARVGTGELFF
J gene: TRBJ2-7; V gene: TRBV11-2; CDR3 protein: CASSLQYTSSYEQYF
J gene: TRBJ2-7; V gene: TRBV9; CDR3 protein: CASSVSPGQGAYEQYF
J gene: TRBJ2-7; V gene: TRBV2; CDR3 protein: CASSRDIYEQYF
J gene: TRBJ1-1; V gene: TRBV29-1; CDR3 protein: CSVDAVGGTEAFF
J gene: TRBJ2-3; V gene: TRBV5-1; CDR3 protein: CASSLAATPPANTQYF
J gene: TRBJ2-6; V gene: TRBV6-5; CDR3 protein: CAIRDPSGANVLTF
J gene: TRBJ1-2; V gene: TRBV5-8; CDR3 protein: CASSLGGWTAGYGYTF
J gene: TRBJ2-7; V gene: TRBV5-5; CDR3 protein: CASSLVAGAYEQYF
J gene: TRBJ2-3; V gene: TRBV12-2; CDR3 protein: CASRLALLAGADTDTQYF
J gene: TRBJ2-3; V gene: TRBV30; CDR3 protein: CAWTGLAGDTQYF
J gene: TRBJ1-1; V gene: TRBV30; CDR3 protein: CAWAKTGSSSF
J gene: TRBJ1-1; V gene: TRBV9; CDR3 protein: CASSEGGGTEAFF
J gene: TRBJ2-3; V gene: TRBV27; CDR3 protein: CASSRSGRIDTQYF
J gene: TRBJ2-7; V gene: TRBV7-2; CDR3 protein: CASHIAGGPGNEQYF
J gene: TRBJ2-1; V gene: TRBV6-1; CDR3 protein: CASSVTSGFVSEQFF
J gene: TRBJ2-5; V gene: TRBV5-1; CDR3 protein: CASSLAVGETQYF
J gene: TRBJ1-1; V gene: TRBV5-6; CDR3 protein: CASSLGDGEYMNTEAFF
J gene: TRBJ2-1; V gene: TRBV19; CDR3 protein: CASNIRGNEQFF
J gene: TRBJ1-3; V gene: TRBV18; CDR3 protein: CASSPSPGTIYF
J gene: TRBJ2-7; V gene: TRBV7-2; CDR3 protein: CASSLWASGLAYEQYF
J gene: TRBJ2-5; V gene: TRBV5-1; CDR3 protein: CASSLEGAQYF
J gene: TRBJ2-7; V gene: TRBV7-9; CDR3 protein: CASSLYLGLAGIYEQYF
J gene: TRBJ1-2; V gene: TRBV5-1; CDR3 protein: CASTEGSTYGYTF
J gene: TRBJ2-6; V gene: TRBV25-1; CDR3 protein: CASSDSGFSGANVLTF
J gene: TRBJ1-4; V gene: TRBV30; CDR3 protein: CAWTWDRGHEKLFF
J gene: TRBJ2-5; V gene: TRBV6-6; CDR3 protein: CASSYLVRVETQYF
J gene: TRBJ2-7; V gene: TRBV7-9; CDR3 protein: CASSTTGVTYEQYF
J gene: TRBJ2-1; V gene: TRBV6-4; CDR3 protein: CASSDSDYNEQFF
J gene: TRBJ2-1; V gene: TRBV11-2; CDR3 protein: CASSLGGSGSSYNEQFF
J gene: TRBJ2-7; V gene: TRBV5-1; CDR3 protein: CASSFTGSWEQYF
J gene: TRBJ1-1; V gene: TRBV11-2; CDR3 protein: CASSLDGQGGAFF
J gene: TRBJ1-6; V gene: TRBV7-8; CDR3 protein: CASSLASPLHF
J gene: TRBJ1-5; V gene: TRBV2; CDR3 protein: CASNRDGRNQPQHF
J gene: TRBJ2-3; V gene: TRBV20-1; CDR3 protein: CSASPADTQYF
J gene: TRBJ1-4; V gene: TRBV14; CDR3 protein: CASSQGGRNNEKLFF
J gene: TRBJ1-1; V gene: TRBV18; CDR3 protein: CASSPRQGGTEAFF
J gene: TRBJ1-6; V gene: TRBV5-8; CDR3 protein: CASSLGHGSPLHF
J gene: TRBJ2-5; V gene: TRBV5-4; CDR3 protein: CAVSDGNQETQYF
J gene: TRBJ2-5; V gene: TRBV28; CDR3 protein: CASSLQETQYF
J gene: TRBJ2-1; V gene: TRBV5-4; CDR3 protein: CASSPPGQGSYNEQFF
J gene: TRBJ1-4; V gene: TRBV6-6; CDR3 protein: CASSYVGSTVEKLFF
J gene: TRBJ1-2; V gene: TRBV10-2; CDR3 protein: CASRPGTGGYTF
J gene: TRBJ2-7; V gene: TRBV10-2; CDR3 protein: CASIGPRYEQYF
J gene: TRBJ1-2; V gene: TRBV5-1; CDR3 protein: CASSLGTGGYGYTF
J gene: TRBJ2-7; V gene: TRBV19; CDR3 protein: CASSQNGESPYEQYF
J gene: TRBJ1-4; V gene: TRBV19; CDR3 protein: CASSRDSKKLFF
J gene: TRBJ2-7; V gene: TRBV18; CDR3 protein: CASSPDQISYEQYF
J gene: TRBJ2-3; V gene: TRBV9; CDR3 protein: CASSVSGTSGSTDTQYF
J gene: TRBJ1-1; V gene: TRBV19; CDR3 protein: CASRVQGAQGSINTEAFF
J gene: TRBJ2-5; V gene: TRBV7-2; CDR3 protein: CASSLDAGVWETQYF
J gene: TRBJ1-1; V gene: TRBV6-6; CDR3 protein: CASSLTGVGAEAFF
J gene: TRBJ1-2; V gene: TRBV15; CDR3 protein: CATSKHRENYGYTF
J gene: TRBJ1-3; V gene: TRBV18; CDR3 protein: CASSPVGGLVGNTIYF
J gene: TRBJ2-2; V gene: TRBV5-8; CDR3 protein: CASSLGRMAGELFF